The 20 T cell receptor beta chains given below trace back to one sample, sequenced in a study of T cells in Graves' hyperthyroidism and ophthalmopathy. Amplified regions were TCR beta CDR3 sequences from RNA transcripts. The primer set for the first-round RT-PCR of the TCR CDR3 was HTBI. TCRdb re-analysed the multiplex PCR reads in MiXCR, keeping a single row per CDR3 protein. The sample has a few hundred thousand distinct CDR3 sequences, more than 15% seen once. The sequenced sample was blood. The receptors stem from a woman between 35 and 50 years old with Graves' ophthalmopathy.

The gene calls are TRBV12-5 and TRBJ2-1; TRBD1 matches 7 bases. This CDR3 has 14 residues. Trimming took 1 base from V and 9 from J; bases not matched to a gene: 6. Germline values: CDR1 LGHNT, CDR2 FRNRAP. The CDR3 is CASGLETGYGEQFF. The CDR3 DNA follows: TGTGCTAGTGGTTTGGAGACAGGGTACGGTGAGCAGTTCTTC.

The V gene is TRBV20-1, the J gene TRBJ1-5, with 9 nucleotides matching TRBD1. Germline CDR1 DFQATT, CDR2 SNEGSKA (reference sequence). V shed 1 base and J 9 bases; nucleotides not matched to a gene: 10. The CDR3 consists of 15 residues. DNA for the CDR3: TGCAGTGCTAGAGGCGCGGACAGGGGTGGAGGGCCCCAGCATTTT. The encoded protein is CSARGADRGGGPQHF.

This clonotype was seen ten or more times. The chain couples TRBV20-1 to TRBJ2-1, with 10 bases aligning to TRBD2. The CDR3 extends over 13 amino acids. In germline, CDR1 is DFQATT, CDR2 SNEGSKA (reference sequence). DNA for the CDR3: TGCAGCTTAGCGGGGGGCTACTTCCATGAGCAGTTCTTC. It specifies CSLAGGYFHEQFF.

This clonotype was counted ten times or more. V gene TRBV27 combines with J gene TRBJ2-7; maybe TRBD1 (5 bases). The V and J ends lost 8 bases and 0 bases respectively, with 5 bases between them. The CDR3 is made up of 11 amino acids. Germline V gene data show CDR1 as MNHEY and CDR2 as SMNVEV (reference sequence). This CDR3 reads CASGASYEQYF. The CDR3 DNA reads as TGTGCCAGCGGGGCCTCCTACGAGCAGTACTTC.

In this sample, this clonotype turned up a few times. The V and J genes are TRBV27 and TRBJ2-2; 12 bases line up with TRBD2. V shed 8 bases, J shed 8 bases, and the junction held 3 bases outside the gene matches. Germline loops: CDR1 MNHEY, CDR2 SMNVEV (reference sequence). This CDR3 is built from 13 residues. The CDR3 here is CASLGTSGGELFF. The CDR3 DNA follows: TGTGCCAGCCTCGGGACTAGCGGGGGGGAGCTGTTTTTT.

The chain links TRBV10-3 to TRBJ2-7; D unresolved. The CDR3 extends over 14 amino acids. Trimming took 0 bases from V and 1 from J, leaving 7 bases between them. Germline V gene sequence: CDR1 ENHRY, CDR2 SYGVKD. The CDR3 nucleotides are TGTGCCATCAGTGAGTCCGGGCTATCCTACGAGCAGTACTTC. Translating gives CAISESGLSYEQYF.

As concerns this clonotype: A much larger clone is a single base away; this may be a read error. This chain connects TRBV20-1 to TRBJ1-4; D not certain. The germline CDR1 and CDR2 sequences are DFQATT and SNEGSKA (reference sequence). The V end was cut by 1 base, the J end by 5 bases, with 8 bases between. CDR3 length: 13 amino acids. CDR3 sequence reads: CSARGGGNEKLFF. In DNA, the CDR3 is TGCAGTGCTAGAGGTGGAGGAAATGAAAAACTGTTTTTT.

This clonotype was found many times. The CDR3 bases are TGTGCCAGCAGCCAGGAATCTCCTTACGAGCAGTACTTC. The encoded protein is CASSQESPYEQYF. This chain joins TRBV3-1 and TRBJ2-7; D is unresolved. Germline values: CDR1 LGHDT, CDR2 YNNKEL (reference sequence). Trimming cost V 3 bases and J 4 bases, with 10 bases left between them. The CDR3 loop spans 13 amino acids.

The chain combines TRBV5-4 with TRBJ1-1; TRBD1 might be the D (6 bases). The length of the CDR3 is 16 residues. Germline CDR1 is SGHNT and CDR2 is YYREEE (reference sequence). Trimming removed 7 bases from V and 3 bases from J, with 22 bases in between. CDR3 DNA: TGTGCCAGCCGCCCGGGGGGTATCACAGGGCACACTGAAGCTTTCTTT. It encodes CASRPGGITGHTEAFF.

This clonotype was detected many times. The chain couples TRBV27 to TRBJ1-1, with 7 bases lining up with TRBD1. The junction had 4 bases not matched to a gene; V was cut back by 4 bases and J by 5 bases. The CDR3 consists of 13 residues. Germline V gene data show CDR1 as MNHEY and CDR2 as SMNVEV (reference sequence). CDR3 region: CASSYEQGTEAFF. CDR3 coding DNA: TGTGCCAGCAGTTACGAACAGGGGACTGAAGCTTTCTTT.

This rearrangement joins TRBV15 to TRBJ2-4; tentative D call: TRBD2 (7 bases). The germline gives CDR1 LNHNV, CDR2 YYDKDF (reference sequence). Trimming shortened V by 0 bases and J by 0 bases, and 18 bases separated the two germline ends. The CDR3 has 19 amino acids. DNA for the CDR3: TGTGCCACCAGCAGAGATCGGGGAGGGACAATACTAGCCAAAAACATTCAGTACTTC. As protein: CATSRDRGGTILAKNIQYF.

V usage is TRBV10-2 and J usage is TRBJ2-2, with D possibly TRBD1 on 6 matching bases. The germline V gene has CDR1 WSHSY and CDR2 SAAADI. The CDR3 length is 15 residues. Trimming cost V 7 bases and J 3 bases, with 15 bases left between them. The CDR3 sequence is CASKKNRADTGELFF. The CDR3 coding sequence is TGCGCCAGCAAGAAAAACAGGGCGGACACCGGGGAGCTGTTTTTT.

This sequence joins TRBV4-1 and TRBJ1-1, with D unclear. Trimming stripped 0 bases from V and 1 base from J, with 6 bases between. The CDR3 has 14 amino acids. CDR1 MGHRA and CDR2 YSYEKL come from the germline V gene. The CDR3 here is CASSQDLENTEAFF. CDR3 sequence (DNA): TGCGCCAGCAGCCAAGATCTAGAGAACACTGAAGCTTTCTTT.

Regarding this clonotype: This could be a read error, since a much larger clone is one nucleotide away. The rearrangement joins TRBV20-1 to TRBJ2-7; 8 bases match TRBD2. CDR3 length: 13 amino acids. Germline CDR1 DFQATT, CDR2 SNEGSKA (reference sequence). Trimming at V came to 4 bases and at J to 0 bases, leaving 2 bases not matched to a gene. CDR3 protein: CSATGTSSYEQYF. Written as DNA, the CDR3 is TGCAGTGCTACCGGGACTAGCTCCTACGAGCAGTACTTC.

With respect to this clonotype: One end of the junction is discordant with germline, which a read error may explain. The CDR3 DNA reads as TGTGCCAGCAGCCAAGAGGGCAGGGGAAGCAATCAGCCCCAGCATTTT. Its protein is CASSQEGRGSNQPQHF. The chain uses TRBV4-1 and TRBJ1-5, with a tentative D call TRBD1 (6 bases). This CDR3 spans 16 amino acids. Germline V lookup: CDR1 MGHRA, CDR2 YSYEKL.

This clonotype was recorded many times. The J gene is TRBJ2-5, the V gene TRBV6-6; possible D gene TRBD1, 5 bases. The length of the CDR3 is 16 residues. The V end lost 0 bases, the J end lost 5 bases, and 16 bases lay between the germline ends. CDR1 and CDR2 from the germline V gene are MNHNY and SVGAGI (reference sequence). CDR3 DNA sequence: TGTGCCAGCAGTTACTCGTTCGGCAGGAAGGGGGAGACCCAGTACTTC. This translates into CASSYSFGRKGETQYF.

The rearrangement uses TRBV7-3 and TRBJ1-1, with 9 bases fitting TRBD1. The CDR3 is 14 residues long. With 6 bases clipped from V and 4 bases from J, the junction kept 6 bases outside the gene matches. Germline V gene data show CDR1 as SGHTA and CDR2 as FQGTGA. The CDR3 nucleotides are TGTGCCAGCAGATCAGACAGGGGGTCCACTGAAGCTTTCTTT. Protein: CASRSDRGSTEAFF.

The table lists this clonotype with a few counts. The CDR3 nucleotides read TGTGCCAGCTCACGTCGGGGACTACCGGGAGGCCACGAGCAGTTCTTC. It encodes CASSRRGLPGGHEQFF. The V call is TRBV18, the J call TRBJ2-1; 7 bases are a match to TRBD2. CDR3 size: 16 residues. J gave up 10 bases and V 4 bases, and 16 bases lay outside the gene matches. The germline V gene encodes CDR1 KGHSH and CDR2 LQKENI.

The chain joins TRBV19 to TRBJ1-2; a possible D gene is TRBD1 (5 bases). CDR1 is LNHDA, CDR2 SQIVND, per germline (reference sequence). Trimming cost V 5 bases and J 0 bases, with 10 bases left between them. CDR3 size: 14 residues. The CDR3 loop is CASSETAANYGYTF. The CDR3 DNA reads as TGTGCCAGTAGTGAGACAGCAGCTAACTATGGCTACACCTTC. Complete variable domain (other parts from reference TRBV19 and TRBJ1-2): DGGITQSPKYLFRKEGQNVTLSCEQNLNHDAMYWYRQDPGQGLRLIYYSQIVNDFQKGDIAEGYSVSREKKESFPLTVTSAQKNPTAFYLCASSETAANYGYTFGSGTRLTVV.

In its sample, this clonotype was seen a few times. The chain links TRBV9 to TRBJ1-3, with 8 bases aligning to TRBD1. The germline gives CDR1 SGDLS, CDR2 YYNGEE. The CDR3 length is 17 residues. Trimming cost V 4 bases and J 0 bases; bases outside gene matches: 9. The DNA for the CDR3 is TGTGCCAGCAGCCCGGCAGGGGGCTATGCCTCTGGAAACACCATATATTTT. Its translation: CASSPAGGYASGNTIYF.